A single sample gave rise to the 7 T cell receptor beta chains below, sequenced in a study of blood T cell repertoires in COVID-19. Sequencing used immunoSEQ multiplex PCR; TCRdb keeps in-frame clones, though not all of them. The profile shows over 250,000 clones, approximately 92% of them singletons. The specimen sequenced was PBMCs or T cells enriched from blood (not recorded which). Receptors originate from a woman between 18 and 29 years old who had recovered from COVID-19.

This clone came up a few times. The J gene is TRBJ1-5, the V gene TRBV3-1 (or the pseudogene TRBV3-2), with TRBD1 as a possible D gene (5 bases). Germline-derived CDR1 and CDR2 are LGHDT and YNNKEL (reference sequence). Between the trimmed V and J ends, which lost 3 bases and 7 bases, there was a span of 13 bases. The CDR3 has 14 amino acids. The DNA of the CDR3 is TGTGCCAGCAGCCAGGCCCGCGGGGGGCAGCCCCAGCATTTT. As protein: CASSQARGGQPQHF.

V and J are TRBV6-1 and TRBJ1-5; D is perhaps TRBD1 (6 bases). This CDR3 contains 17 residues. Germline lookup yields CDR1 MNHNS and CDR2 SASEGT. The V end lost 1 base, the J end lost 3 bases, and 16 bases lay between the germline ends. CDR3 in amino acids: CASSEEGRGQNNQPQHF. The DNA for the CDR3 is TGTGCCAGCAGTGAAGAGGGTAGAGGACAGAACAATCAGCCCCAGCATTTT.

The rearrangement joins TRBV6-5 to TRBJ1-6, with 7 bases aligning to TRBD1. The V gene's germline CDR1 is MNHEY and CDR2 SVGAGI. The CDR3 loop spans 14 amino acids. V shed 6 bases, J shed 4 bases, and the junction held 3 bases outside the gene matches. Written as DNA, the CDR3 is TGTGCCAGCAGAGGGGACAGTTATAATTCACCCCTCCACTTT. It yields the protein CASRGDSYNSPLHF.

This clone appeared once. The chain links TRBV12-3 or TRBV12-4 to TRBJ2-1; D might be TRBD1 (5 bases). V lost 9 bases and J lost 2, with 11 bases in between. The CDR3 spans 13 residues. CDR3 nucleotides: TGTGCCAGTCGATTGGGGCCCTACAATGAGCAGTTCTTC. Translated, it gives CASRLGPYNEQFF.

The gene calls are TRBV19 and TRBJ2-3; 8 bases fit TRBD2. Germline loops: CDR1 LNHDA, CDR2 SQIVND (reference sequence). V dropped 5 bases and J dropped 2; count of bases not matched to a gene: 9. The CDR3 runs 16 residues. CDR3 bases: TGTGCCAGTAGTTTACGAGCGGGGGCCTCCACAGATACGCAGTATTTT. Translation gives CASSLRAGASTDTQYF.

This chain uses TRBV2 with TRBJ2-5, with TRBD2 identical over 8 bases. J lost 5 bases, V lost 4 bases, and 3 bases had no gene match. CDR1 SNHLY and CDR2 FYNNEI come from the germline V gene. The CDR3 loop spans 13 amino acids. In DNA, the CDR3 is TGTGCCAGCAGTGGACTAGCGAAGGAGACCCAGTACTTC. Amino acids: CASSGLAKETQYF.

DNA for the CDR3: TGTGCCATCAAGGGGGACACCGATCAGCCCCAGCATTTT. It codes for CAIKGDTDQPQHF. This chain joins TRBV10-3 and TRBJ1-5, with a possible D match to TRBD1 (6 bases). Trimming took 7 bases from V and 5 from J, leaving 12 bases between them. The CDR3 covers 13 residues. Per germline, CDR1 ENHRY and CDR2 SYGVKD.